Detailed here is one TCR beta chain. What it binds is not known. This CDR3 spans 13 amino acids. The sample comes from a study of CXCR3-negative and CXCR3-positive naive CD8 T cells. Overall study results and limits: CXCR3-positive naive cells had more hydrophobic TRB CDR3s than CXCR3-negative naive cells.

Preparation of TRB cDNA libraries relied on 5' RACE carrying UMI labels. TCRdb re-called the 5' RACE reads and shows each CDR3 protein once, DNA omitted. This specimen shows 120,000 to 150,000 distinct CDR3 sequences; the ten leading clones hold around 0.28%. This TCR derives from a human donor in good health. Some clones in this sample may be carry-over from other donors' samples. The sequencing sample was made of naive CXCR3+ CD8+ T cells from blood. Subset meaning: CD45RO-CCR7+CD27+CD95- naive CD8+ T cells expressing CXCR3 (TNR3+). V and J are TRBV12-3 or TRBV12-4 and TRBJ2-7. The CDR3 sequence is CASSFENSYEQYF.